Each of the 3 T cell receptor beta chains below was sequenced from the same sample in a study of shared clonotypes between healthy human individuals. Clones were read by immunoSEQ multiplex PCR, and TCRdb kept only the in-frame ones, dropping some. The top ten hold 0.36% of the sample, which has 2 million to 3 million clones, under 95% seen once. The sequencing sample was made of naive CD4+ T cells from PBMCs. This sample's subset: CD45RA+ positively selected. The receptors originated from a man aged 18 to 29 in good health. Some clones in this sample may be carry-over from other donors' samples.

CDR3 DNA sequence: TGCGCCAGCAGCGCCCTAGCCGGGGGAAATAGTTACGAGCAGTACTTC. It is translated as CASSALAGGNSYEQYF. The rearrangement links TRBV5-1 to TRBJ2-7; weak D call: TRBD2 (6 bases). Trimming pared 4 bases from V and 4 bases from J, leaving 21 bases between. This CDR3 contains 16 residues. Germline V gene lookup returns CDR1 SGHRS and CDR2 YFSETQ.

This clone was observed once. This sequence joins TRBV9 and TRBJ2-1; D gene uncertain. From germline, CDR1 is SGDLS and CDR2 YYNGEE. The CDR3 sequence is 16 residues long. V lost 4 bases to trimming and J lost 0 bases, with 14 bases between them. The CDR3 loop reads CASSTRSEPSYNEQFF. In nucleotides, the CDR3 is TGTGCCAGCAGCACTCGATCAGAGCCCTCCTACAATGAGCAGTTCTTC.

The genes are TRBV16 and TRBJ2-7; a possible D gene is TRBD2 (6 bases). V dropped 5 bases and J dropped 1 base, with 12 bases sitting between them. Germline CDR1 is KGHSY and CDR2 is FQNENV. This CDR3 is built from 14 residues. CDR3 sequence (DNA): TGTGCCAGCAGCGGAATAGCGGCTTCCTACGAGCAGTACTTC. It encodes CASSGIAASYEQYF.